This paragraph reports one T cell receptor (beta chain). What antigen it recognizes has not been identified. The input lacks base qualities; no much larger clone sits a single base away. This sample was included in a study of T-cell reconstitution after alpha-beta-depleted transplantation in children (dated by TCRdb to about 2016). With regard to the full study: Using TCR repertoire profiling, the study followed T-cell immune reconstitution in a quantitative way in children after TCRalphabeta/CD19-depleted allogeneic hematopoietic cell transplantation.

Libraries were built with PCR. The sequencing machine was an Illumina HiSeq 2500. TCR library preparation used molecular barcoding, with unique molecular identifiers applied to normalize quantification of the TCRbeta repertoire. Through fastp at Q25 and MiXCR, TCRdb rebuilt clones from the public reads, retaining in-frame beta chains. Records with the same CDR3 protein are collapsed into one entry carrying the most frequent genes and DNA. Counted in this sample were about 540,000 distinct CDR3 sequences; around 19% of them appeared once. The ten most abundant clones make up approximately 3% of the sample. Sequenced here: PBMCs from the stem cell graft donor, sampled from the stem cell graft. The TCR originated in a human donor who donated a stem cell graft to a child with acute lymphoblastic leukemia.

The DNA is as follows: TGCGCCAGCAGCCAAGATCTTAAAACGGTAGCTTTCTTT. Its product reads: CASSQDLKTVAFF. Here the chain combines TRBV4-1 and TRBJ1-1; the D gene identity is not certain. The CDR3 starts with the cysteine, ends with the phenylalanine, and has 13 residues. This entry keeps only the CDR3 DNA: 39 bases, framed from base 1. Reading the germline V gene gives CDR1 MGHRA and CDR2 YSYEKL. V and J are truncated by 0 bases and 10 bases respectively, leaving an intervening sequence of 12 bases.